Each of the 5 T cell receptor beta chains below was sequenced from the same sample in a study of immune characterization of retroperitoneal liposarcoma. TCRdb used MiXCR to reprocess the PCR reads, holding one entry per CDR3 protein. Of some 2,900 distinct CDR3 sequences listed, about 46% are singletons. The sequenced sample consisted of tumor tissue. These receptors came from a male donor with retroperitoneal liposarcoma.

The chain employs TRBV12-3 or TRBV12-4 and TRBJ2-2, with 7 bases aligning to TRBD2. The length of the CDR3 is 15 residues. V dropped 3 bases and J dropped 3; count of bases not matched to a gene: 4. The DNA of the CDR3 is TGTGCCAGCAGTTTTGACAGCGGGGACACCGGGGAGCTGTTTTTT. It codes for CASSFDSGDTGELFF.

This chain uses TRBV12-3 or TRBV12-4 with TRBJ2-1, with 12 bases fitting TRBD2. Losses at the gene ends were 4 bases for V and 5 bases for J; bases not matched to a gene: 24. The CDR3 loop spans 22 amino acids. The CDR3 region is CASSSSPGLAGGRQRLHNEQFF. As DNA, the CDR3 is TGTGCCAGCAGTTCCTCCCCGGGGCTAGCGGGGGGGCGGCAGCGATTACACAATGAGCAGTTCTTC.

This clonotype was seen only a few times. V gene TRBV6-1 combines with J gene TRBJ2-5; no firm D call. Per the germline V gene, CDR1 is MNHNS and CDR2 is SASEGT. Trimming shortened V by 2 bases and J by 0 bases, and 7 bases separated the two germline ends. The CDR3 has 14 residues. The CDR3 sequence is CASSESTYQETQYF. CDR3 nucleotide sequence: TGTGCCAGCAGTGAATCGACCTACCAAGAGACCCAGTACTTC.

The chain joins TRBV7-8 to TRBJ2-1, with TRBD2 matching 9 bases. Germline lookup yields CDR1 SGHVS and CDR2 FQNEAQ. The V gene end was trimmed by 2 bases and the J gene end by 0 bases; junction bases not matched to a gene: 8. The CDR3 loop spans 18 amino acids. This chain's CDR3 is CASSLFLFSGSSYNEQFF. CDR3 coding DNA: TGTGCCAGCAGCTTATTTCTTTTTAGCGGGAGCTCCTACAATGAGCAGTTCTTC.

The rearrangement links TRBV6-6 to TRBJ2-5; 11 bases are shared with TRBD2. The CDR3 covers 17 residues. Trimming at V came to 5 bases and at J to 5 bases, leaving 13 bases not matched to a gene. Germline V gene lookup returns CDR1 MNHNY and CDR2 SVGAGI (reference sequence). The CDR3, as DNA: TGTGCCAGCAGTCCGCGGGGTAGCGGGGGGGCCGGCGAGACCCAGTACTTC. Its protein product is CASSPRGSGGAGETQYF.